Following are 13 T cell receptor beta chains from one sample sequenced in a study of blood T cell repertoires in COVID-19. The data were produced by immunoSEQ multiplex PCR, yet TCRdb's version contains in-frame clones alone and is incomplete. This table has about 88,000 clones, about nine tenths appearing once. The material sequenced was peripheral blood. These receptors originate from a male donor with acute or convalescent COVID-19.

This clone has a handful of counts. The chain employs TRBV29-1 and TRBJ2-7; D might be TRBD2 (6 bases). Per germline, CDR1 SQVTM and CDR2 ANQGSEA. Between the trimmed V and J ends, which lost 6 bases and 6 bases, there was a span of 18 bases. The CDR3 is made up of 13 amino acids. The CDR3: CSVGGGISGEQYF. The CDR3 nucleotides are TGCAGCGTGGGGGGAGGTATAAGCGGCGAGCAGTACTTC.

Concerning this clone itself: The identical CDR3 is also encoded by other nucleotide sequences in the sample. The DNA for the CDR3 is TGTGCCAGTAGTATTGGGCAAAATAATCAGCCCCAGCATTTT. Translation gives CASSIGQNNQPQHF. The J gene is TRBJ1-5, the V gene TRBV19; unclear D gene. The CDR3 contains 14 residues. Germline V lookup: CDR1 LNHDA, CDR2 SQIVND (reference sequence). Trimming left V 3 bases short and J 4 bases short, with 10 bases between.

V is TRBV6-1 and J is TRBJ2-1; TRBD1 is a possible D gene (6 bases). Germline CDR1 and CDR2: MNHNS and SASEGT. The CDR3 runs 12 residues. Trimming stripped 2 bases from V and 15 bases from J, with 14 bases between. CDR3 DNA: TGTGCCAGCAGTGAACAGGGGCGCTTGCCGTTCTTC. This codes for CASSEQGRLPFF.

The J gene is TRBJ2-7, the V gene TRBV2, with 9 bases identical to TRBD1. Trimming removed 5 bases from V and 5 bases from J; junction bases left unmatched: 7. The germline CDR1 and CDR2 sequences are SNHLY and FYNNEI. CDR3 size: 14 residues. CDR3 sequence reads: CASSPGTGSHEQYF. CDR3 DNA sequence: TGTGCCAGCAGTCCCGGGACAGGGTCCCACGAGCAGTACTTC.

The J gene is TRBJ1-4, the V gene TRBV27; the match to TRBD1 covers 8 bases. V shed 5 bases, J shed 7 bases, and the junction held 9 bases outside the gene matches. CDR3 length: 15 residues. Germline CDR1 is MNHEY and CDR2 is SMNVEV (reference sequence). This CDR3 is CASSLGQGRGEKLFF. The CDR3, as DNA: TGTGCCAGCAGTCTAGGACAGGGCCGAGGTGAAAAACTGTTTTTT.

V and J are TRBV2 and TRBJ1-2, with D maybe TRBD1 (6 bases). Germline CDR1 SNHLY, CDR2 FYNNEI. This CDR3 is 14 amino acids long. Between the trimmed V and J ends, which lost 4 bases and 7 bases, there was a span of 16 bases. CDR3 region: CASSVNLNRAGYTF. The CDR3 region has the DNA TGTGCCAGCAGTGTCAACCTAAACAGGGCTGGCTACACCTTC. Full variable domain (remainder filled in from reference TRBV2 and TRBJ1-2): EPEVTQTPSHQVTQMGQEVILRCVPISNHLYFYWYRQILGQKVEFLVSFYNNEISEKSEIFDDQFSVERPDGSNFTLKIRSTKLEDSAMYFCASSVNLNRAGYTFGSGTRLTVV.

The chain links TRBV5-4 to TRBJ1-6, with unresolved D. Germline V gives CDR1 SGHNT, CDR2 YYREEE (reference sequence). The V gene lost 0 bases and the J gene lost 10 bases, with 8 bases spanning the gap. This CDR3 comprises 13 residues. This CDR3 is CASSLDEISPLHF. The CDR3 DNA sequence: TGTGCCAGCAGCTTGGACGAGATCTCACCCCTCCACTTT.

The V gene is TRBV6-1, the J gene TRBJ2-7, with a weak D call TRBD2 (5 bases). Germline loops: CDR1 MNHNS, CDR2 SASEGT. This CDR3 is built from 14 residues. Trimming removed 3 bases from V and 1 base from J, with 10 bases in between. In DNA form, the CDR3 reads TGTGCCAGCAGTGAGGAGGACTGGTCCTACGAGCAGTACTTC. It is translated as CASSEEDWSYEQYF.

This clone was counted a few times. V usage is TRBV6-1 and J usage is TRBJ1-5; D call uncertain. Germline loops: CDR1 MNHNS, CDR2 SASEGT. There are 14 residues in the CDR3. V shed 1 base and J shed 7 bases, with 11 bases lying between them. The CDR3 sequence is CASSEVGGKQPQHF. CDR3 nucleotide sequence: TGTGCCAGCAGTGAAGTGGGAGGGAAGCAGCCCCAGCATTTT.

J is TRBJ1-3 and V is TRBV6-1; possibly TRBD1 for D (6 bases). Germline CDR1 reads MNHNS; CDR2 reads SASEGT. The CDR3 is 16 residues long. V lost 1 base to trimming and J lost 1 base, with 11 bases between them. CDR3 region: CASSEVGGASGNTIYF. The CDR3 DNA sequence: TGTGCCAGCAGTGAAGTGGGGGGGGCTTCTGGAAACACCATATATTTT.

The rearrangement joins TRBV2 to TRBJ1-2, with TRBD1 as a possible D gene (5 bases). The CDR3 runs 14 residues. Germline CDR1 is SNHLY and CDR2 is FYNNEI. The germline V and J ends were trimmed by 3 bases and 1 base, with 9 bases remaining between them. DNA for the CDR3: TGTGCCAGCAGTGACGGGGGGGGTAACTATGGCTACACCTTC. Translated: CASSDGGGNYGYTF.

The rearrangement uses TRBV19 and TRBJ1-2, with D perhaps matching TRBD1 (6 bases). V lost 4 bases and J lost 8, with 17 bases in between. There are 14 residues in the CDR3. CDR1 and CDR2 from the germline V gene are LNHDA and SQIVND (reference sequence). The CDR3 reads CASSTLGQSQGYTF. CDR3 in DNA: TGTGCCAGTAGTACACTCGGACAGTCGCAAGGCTACACCTTC.

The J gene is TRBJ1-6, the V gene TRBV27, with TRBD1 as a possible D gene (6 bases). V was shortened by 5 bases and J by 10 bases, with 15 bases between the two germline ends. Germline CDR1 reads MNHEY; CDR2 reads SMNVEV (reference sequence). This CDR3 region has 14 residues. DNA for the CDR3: TGTGCCAGCAGTGCACAGGGAGAAGGATCACCCCTCCACTTT. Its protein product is CASSAQGEGSPLHF.